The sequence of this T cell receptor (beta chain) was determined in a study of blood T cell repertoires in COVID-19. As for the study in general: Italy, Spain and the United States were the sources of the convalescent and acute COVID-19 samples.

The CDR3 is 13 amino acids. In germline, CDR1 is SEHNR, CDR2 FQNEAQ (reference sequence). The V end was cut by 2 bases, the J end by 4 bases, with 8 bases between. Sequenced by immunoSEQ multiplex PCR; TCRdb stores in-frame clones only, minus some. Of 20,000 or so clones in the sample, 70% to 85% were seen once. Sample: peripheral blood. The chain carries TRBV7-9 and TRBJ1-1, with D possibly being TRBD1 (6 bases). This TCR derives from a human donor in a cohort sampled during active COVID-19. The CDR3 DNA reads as TGTGCCAGCAGCTTAACAGGGCTCACTGAAGCTTTCTTT. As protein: CASSLTGLTEAFF.